These 30 T cell receptor beta chains originate from one sample sequenced in a study of shared clonotypes between healthy human individuals (dated by TCRdb to about 2020). Preparation of the library involved the immunoSEQ multiplex PCR assay. In TCRdb, the immuneACCESS table is reduced to in-frame sequences with V and J assigned. These tables do not hold every clone; where another copy was compared, an unresolved V gene accounts for under half, and the others remain unexplained. This sample gives about 480,000 clones in total; around 79% of them show up just once. Approximately 12% of the sample comes from the top ten. Material for sequencing was PBMCs. Receptors were obtained from a woman aged 40-49 years in good health. Some clones in this sample may be carry-over from other donors' samples.

A few counts support this clone. The chain recombines TRBV6-5 with TRBJ2-7, with TRBD1 identical over 11 bases. The germline V gene encodes CDR1 MNHEY and CDR2 SVGAGI. This CDR3 region has 13 residues. V shed 6 bases and J 7 bases; nucleotides not matched to a gene: 5. The chain's CDR3 is CASRGQGVFEQYF. The CDR3 DNA sequence: TGTGCCAGCAGGGGACAGGGGGTGTTTGAGCAGTACTTC.

The rearrangement links TRBV7-2 to TRBJ1-5; maybe TRBD1 (6 bases). The CDR3 contains 13 residues. Trimming took off 3 bases at V and 9 bases at J, with 12 bases between the two ends. Germline-derived CDR1 and CDR2 are SGHTA and FQGNSA. CDR3 bases: TGTGCCAGCAGCTTGGGAGGGGGACGGCCCCAGCATTTT. Protein product: CASSLGGGRPQHF.

The rearrangement links TRBV29-1 to TRBJ2-5; 16 positions agree with TRBD2. CDR1 and CDR2 from the germline V gene are SQVTM and ANQGSEA. The CDR3 sequence is 13 residues long. The CDR3 DNA reads as TGCAGGGGACTAGCGGGAGGGCCCATGACCCAGTACTTC. This encodes CRGLAGGPMTQYF. The full variable domain, in which reference TRBV29-1 and TRBJ2-5 provide the parts outside the CDR3, is SAVISQKPSRDICQRGTSLTIQCQVDSQVTMMFWYRQQPGQSLTLIATANQGSEATYESGFVIDKFPISRPNLTFSTLTVSNMSPEDSSIYLCRGLAGGPMTQYFGPGTRLLVL.

This chain links TRBV27 with TRBJ2-1; D is unresolved. CDR1 MNHEY and CDR2 SMNVEV come from the germline V gene (reference sequence). The ends were cut back, 4 bases at V and 0 bases at J, with 7 bases in the middle. The CDR3 length is 14 residues. The CDR3 nucleotides read TGTGCCAGCAGTTCACTCAACTCCTACAATGAGCAGTTCTTC. Its translation is CASSSLNSYNEQFF.

A remark on this clone: The junction and the germline gene differ at one end; a read error may be behind it. The rearrangement links TRBV11-1 to TRBJ2-7; perhaps TRBD2 as D (5 bases). The CDR3 runs to 15 residues. Germline V lookup: CDR1 SGHAT, CDR2 FQDESV (reference sequence). The CDR3 sequence: CANSLTSGGRPEQYF. Written as DNA, the CDR3 is TGTGCCAACAGCTTAACCAGCGGCGGACGACCCGAGCAGTACTTC.

This chain uses TRBV19 with TRBJ1-5, with D hard to call. Deletions cut 2 bases from V and 6 bases from J, with 17 bases between. The CDR3 contains 16 residues. In germline, CDR1 is LNHDA, CDR2 SQIVND (reference sequence). For the CDR3, the DNA is TGTGCCAGTAGTATACAAAACGACCCGGGTGGTCAGCCCCAGCATTTT. It codes for CASSIQNDPGGQPQHF.

There are a few counts of this clone. The chain combines TRBV11-2 with TRBJ2-1; no reliable D call. Germline lookup yields CDR1 SGHAT and CDR2 FQNNGV. This CDR3 has 14 residues. The germline V and J ends were trimmed by 3 bases and 9 bases, with 15 bases remaining between them. CDR3 amino acids: CASSLSYSWGEQFF. CDR3 DNA: TGTGCCAGCAGCTTGAGTTATAGCTGGGGTGAGCAGTTCTTC.

The CDR3 bases are TGTGCCAGCAGGTCTCTAGCGGGAGACACCGGGGAGCTGTTTTTT. Translated: CASRSLAGDTGELFF. This chain uses TRBV7-9 with TRBJ2-2, with 10 bases identical to TRBD2. This CDR3 region has 15 residues. Losses at the gene ends were 6 bases for V and 3 bases for J; bases not matched to a gene: 4. CDR1 is SEHNR and CDR2 is FQNEAQ in the germline V gene (reference sequence). Variable domain in full (rest from reference TRBV7-9 and TRBJ2-2): DTGVSQNPRHKITKRGQNVTFRCDPISEHNRLYWYRQTLGQGPEFLTYFQNEAQLEKSRLLSDRFSAERPKGSFSTLEIQRTEQGDSAMYLCASRSLAGDTGELFFGEGSRLTVL.

The chain combines TRBV6-4 with TRBJ2-2, with 9 bases that match TRBD2. Germline CDR1 MRHNA, CDR2 SNTAGT. The ends lost 3 bases at V and 6 bases at J; junction bases unmatched: 5. The CDR3 is 15 residues long. The CDR3 region has the DNA TGTGCCAGCAGTGAAATAGCGGGAGAATCCGGGGAGCTGTTTTTT. Protein product: CASSEIAGESGELFF.

The V call is TRBV14, the J call TRBJ2-7, with D maybe TRBD1 (6 bases). The CDR3 covers 13 residues. Trimming cost V 1 base and J 5 bases, with 9 bases left between them. Per germline, CDR1 SGHDN and CDR2 FVKESK. This CDR3 reads CASSQVRGNEQYF. Here the CDR3 DNA reads TGTGCCAGCAGCCAAGTAAGGGGGAACGAGCAGTACTTC.

CDR3 nucleotide sequence: TGTGCCAGTAGTGCGGGACTAGCCTACGAGCAGTACTTC. Its translation is CASSAGLAYEQYF. J is TRBJ2-7 and V is TRBV19; 8 bases align to TRBD2. Trimming cost V 5 bases and J 2 bases; bases outside gene matches: 2. The CDR3 runs 13 residues. Germline V CDR1 and CDR2: LNHDA, SQIVND (reference sequence).

The chain uses TRBV7-2 and TRBJ1-1; D is unresolved. CDR3 length: 14 amino acids. V was trimmed by 1 base and J by 4 bases, leaving 10 bases between them. Germline CDR1 and CDR2: SGHTA and FQGNSA. For the CDR3, the DNA is TGTGCCAGCAGCTTAGACTGGGGATCCACTGAAGCTTTCTTT. It codes for CASSLDWGSTEAFF.

V and J are TRBV5-1 and TRBJ1-2; possibly TRBD1 for D (6 bases). There are 14 residues in the CDR3. CDR1 and CDR2 from the germline V gene are SGHRS and YFSETQ. With 0 bases removed from V and 2 bases from J, the gap between germline ends came to 8 bases. For the CDR3, the DNA is TGCGCCAGCAGCTTGGAAACAGGGAACTATGGCTACACCTTC. Translating gives CASSLETGNYGYTF.

This clone was observed a few times. The rearrangement joins TRBV9 to TRBJ2-2, with a possible D match to TRBD2 (6 bases). Looked up from germline, CDR1 is SGDLS and CDR2 is YYNGEE. This CDR3 is 14 amino acids long. Trimming removed 3 bases from V and 3 bases from J, with 9 bases in between. The CDR3 DNA reads TGTGCCAGCAGCGGTCGGAGGGACACCGGGGAGCTGTTTTTT. Its translation is CASSGRRDTGELFF.

This sequence joins TRBV29-1 and TRBJ2-2, with D possibly TRBD1 on 6 matching bases. The CDR3 runs 15 residues. V was clipped by 1 base and J by 7 bases, with 16 bases between them. The germline gives CDR1 SQVTM, CDR2 ANQGSEA. Here the CDR3 DNA reads TGCAGCGTTGAAGGGCCTGGGGGCGCAGTCGGGGAGCTGTTTTTT. It specifies CSVEGPGGAVGELFF.

This chain joins TRBV30 and TRBJ1-2; TRBD1 matches at 9 bases. The CDR3 is made up of 15 amino acids. CDR1 is GTSNPN, CDR2 SVGIG, per germline (reference sequence). Losses at the gene ends were 3 bases for V and 7 bases for J; bases not matched to a gene: 12. The CDR3 is CAWSERDRVSGGYTF. The CDR3 nucleotides read TGTGCCTGGAGCGAGAGGGACAGGGTTAGTGGTGGCTACACCTTC. Looking up the rest from reference TRBV30 and TRBJ1-2 gives the full variable domain: SQTIHQWPATLVQPVGSPLSLECTVEGTSNPNLYWYRQAAGRGLQLLFYSVGIGQISSEVPQNLSASRPQDRQFILSSKKLLLSDSGFYLCAWSERDRVSGGYTFGSGTRLTVV.

The chain is built from TRBV27 and TRBJ2-5; TRBD1 or TRBD2 may be the D gene (5 bases each). Germline CDR1 reads MNHEY; CDR2 reads SMNVEV (reference sequence). V lost 6 bases and J lost 5, with 10 bases in between. This CDR3 spans 12 amino acids. CDR3 loop: CASRGDRETQYF. CDR3 sequence (DNA): TGTGCCAGCAGGGGGGATCGGGAGACCCAGTACTTC.

This clone was counted a single time. V is TRBV5-6 and J is TRBJ2-5; 10 positions match TRBD1. The germline CDR1 and CDR2 sequences are SGHDT and YYEEEE. This CDR3 has 18 residues. V shed 5 bases and J 3 bases; nucleotides not matched to a gene: 16. The CDR3 loop reads CASREWGFAGTGEETQYF. Here the CDR3 DNA reads TGTGCCAGCAGGGAGTGGGGGTTCGCCGGGACAGGGGAAGAGACCCAGTACTTC. The complete variable domain, with remaining parts taken from reference TRBV5-6 and TRBJ2-5, reads DAGVTQSPTHLIKTRGQQVTLRCSPKSGHDTVSWYQQALGQGPQFIFQYYEEEERQRGNFPDRFSGHQFPNYSSELNVNALLLGDSALYLCASREWGFAGTGEETQYFGPGTRLLVL.

This clone has more than one count but fewer than ten. This chain connects TRBV29-1 to TRBJ1-3; maybe TRBD1 (6 bases). Germline CDR1 reads SQVTM; CDR2 reads ANQGSEA. This CDR3 contains 12 residues. The V and J ends lost 6 bases and 6 bases respectively, with 12 bases between them. CDR3 DNA: TGCAGCGTCTGGGACATACCAAACACCATATATTTT. Translation: CSVWDIPNTIYF.

The chain uses TRBV29-1 and TRBJ1-1; TRBD1 aligns across 8 bases. Germline V CDR1 and CDR2: SQVTM, ANQGSEA. CDR3 length: 13 residues. With V trimmed by 5 bases and J by 5 bases, 7 bases remained unmatched. CDR3 coding DNA: TGCAGCGTTCTGGGCAGGGGGCAAACTGAAGCTTTCTTT. Translated, it gives CSVLGRGQTEAFF.

A remark on this clone: This sequence is one base from a far larger clone and is likely a read error. The V call is TRBV6-5, the J call TRBJ2-1; 10 nucleotides match TRBD2. The CDR3 loop spans 15 amino acids. The germline V gene has CDR1 MNHEY and CDR2 SVGAGI. After removal of 4 bases from V and 7 bases from J, the junction contained 7 bases not matched to a gene. The CDR3 DNA sequence: TGTGCCAGCAGTTGCGGACTAGCGGCGTGGAATGAGCAGTTCTTC. This sequence encodes CASSCGLAAWNEQFF.

The rearrangement uses TRBV2 and TRBJ1-1, with D possibly being TRBD1 (5 bases). Trimming shortened V by 8 bases and J by 7 bases, and 17 bases separated the two germline ends. The V gene's germline CDR1 is SNHLY and CDR2 FYNNEI. This CDR3 spans 13 amino acids. The DNA of the CDR3 is TGTGCCAGCGAGTGGGGGGAGACCTTTGAAGCTTTCTTT. Protein sequence: CASEWGETFEAFF.

The gene calls are TRBV28 and TRBJ2-2; maybe TRBD1 (6 bases). The CDR3 covers 15 residues. Trimming left V 6 bases short and J 5 bases short, with 16 bases between. Germline V gene lookup returns CDR1 MDHEN and CDR2 SYDVKM. This chain's CDR3 is CASRRTVDGTGELFF. CDR3 bases: TGTGCCAGCAGACGGACAGTTGATGGGACCGGGGAGCTGTTTTTT.

This clone showed up just a few times. This sequence joins TRBV5-4 and TRBJ2-3; D may be TRBD1 or TRBD2 (5 bases each). From germline, CDR1 is SGHNT and CDR2 YYREEE (reference sequence). CDR3 length equals 14 residues. V gave up 5 bases and J gave up 2 bases, with 12 bases separating them. The DNA of the CDR3 is TGTGCCAGCAGTAGGCCGGGACCCACAGATACGCAGTATTTT. Protein product: CASSRPGPTDTQYF.

The chain has TRBV28 and TRBJ2-7; 8 bases fit TRBD2. The CDR3 contains 15 residues. Germline CDR1 is MDHEN and CDR2 is SYDVKM. The V segment lost 3 bases and the J segment 1 base; nucleotides outside the gene matches: 5. The CDR3 bases are TGTGCCAGCAGTTTGCCGGCTAGCGGGTCCTACGAGCAGTACTTC. This codes for CASSLPASGSYEQYF.

The chain is built from TRBV7-9 and TRBJ1-1; no firm D call. The CDR3 totals 14 residues. V lost 5 bases and J 4 bases, leaving 14 bases between the germline ends. Germline CDR1 reads SEHNR; CDR2 reads FQNEAQ (reference sequence). In DNA, the CDR3 is TGTGCCAGCAGCCGGAGAGGATTTCGCACTGAAGCTTTCTTT. Its protein is CASSRRGFRTEAFF.

The chain is built from TRBV21-1 and TRBJ2-3; no check of the table's D call, TRBD2, against the DNA was made. TRBV21-1 is a known pseudogene. This CDR3 is 19 amino acids long. CDR3 protein: CASSKVKWTSGKSTDTQYF. As DNA, the CDR3 is TGTGCCAGCAGCAAAGTTAAGTGGACTAGCGGGAAAAGCACAGATACGCAGTATTTT.

The chain employs TRBV6-1 and TRBJ1-2, with D perhaps TRBD1 (5 bases). CDR1 is MNHNS, CDR2 SASEGT, per germline. The CDR3 runs to 12 residues. Trimming took off 7 bases at V and 5 bases at J, with 11 bases between the two ends. CDR3 loop: CASIMGGYGYTF. CDR3 bases: TGTGCCAGCATTATGGGGGGTTATGGCTACACCTTC.

This chain connects TRBV27 to TRBJ1-1; tentatively, D is TRBD1 (5 bases). The CDR3 extends over 14 amino acids. V lost 7 bases and J lost 3, with 15 bases in between. Germline values: CDR1 MNHEY, CDR2 SMNVEV (reference sequence). The CDR3 protein is CASKGQGRYTEAFF. CDR3 nucleotides: TGTGCCAGCAAAGGGCAGGGACGATACACTGAAGCTTTCTTT.

The chain joins TRBV29-1 to TRBJ2-1, with 8 nucleotides matching TRBD2. Per germline, CDR1 SQVTM and CDR2 ANQGSEA. The CDR3 loop spans 15 amino acids. The junction had 5 bases not matched to a gene; V was cut back by 2 bases and J by 2 bases. As DNA, the CDR3 is TGCAGCGTTGAACCGGAGCGGGGGACCTACAATGAGCAGTTCTTC. Its protein product is CSVEPERGTYNEQFF.